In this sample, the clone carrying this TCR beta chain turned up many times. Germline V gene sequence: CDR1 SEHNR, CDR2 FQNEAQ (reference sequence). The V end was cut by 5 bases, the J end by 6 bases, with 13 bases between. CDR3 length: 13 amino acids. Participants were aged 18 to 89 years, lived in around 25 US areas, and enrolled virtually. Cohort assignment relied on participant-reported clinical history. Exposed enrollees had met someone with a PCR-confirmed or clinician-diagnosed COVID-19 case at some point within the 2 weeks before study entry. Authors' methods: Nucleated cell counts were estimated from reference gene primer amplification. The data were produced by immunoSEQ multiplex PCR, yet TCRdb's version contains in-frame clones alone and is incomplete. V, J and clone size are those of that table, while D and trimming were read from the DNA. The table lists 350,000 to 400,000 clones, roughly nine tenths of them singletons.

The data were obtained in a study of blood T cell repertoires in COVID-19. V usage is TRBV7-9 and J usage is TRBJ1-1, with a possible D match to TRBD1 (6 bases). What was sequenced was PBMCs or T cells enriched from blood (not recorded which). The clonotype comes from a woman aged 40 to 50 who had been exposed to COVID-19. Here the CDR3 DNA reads TGTGCCAGCAGCCAACGTCGGACAGCTGAAGCTTTCTTT. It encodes CASSQRRTAEAFF.